This T cell receptor beta chain was sequenced for a study of OX40 agonist ivuxolimab in advanced cancers. For the study at large: Past anti-PD-1, anti-PD-L1 or anti-CTLA-4 therapy was accepted, and 40% had received some.

Germline CDR1 reads SGHRS; CDR2 reads YFSETQ. V gave up 0 bases and J gave up 4 bases; unmatched junction bases: 11. The CDR3 runs to 18 residues. Repertoires were generated with immunoSEQ multiplex PCR, while TCRdb's copy carries only in-frame clones and drops some. This table holds roughly 92,000 clones, about 89% found once. As concerns this clone: What it binds is unknown.

General study findings and limits: Fewer expanded clones were found on average in CD4+ than in CD8+ T cells.

The chain employs TRBV5-1 and TRBJ2-7; 12 positions agree with TRBD2. The receptor was derived from an adult with an advanced solid tumor such as melanoma, head and neck, liver or kidney cancer. Sample: CD4+ or CD8+ T cells sorted from blood, taken in a trial of the OX40 agonist ivuxolimab. The DNA for the CDR3 is TGCGCCAGCAGCTTGGATCCTCTAGCGGGAGGGCCTATATACGAGCAGTACTTC. The encoded protein is CASSLDPLAGGPIYEQYF.